This entry features one T cell receptor beta chain sequence. Its antigen is not identified. Incorporated into the TCR beta cDNA libraries were unique molecular identifiers, which served to reduce PCR and sequencing biases. TCRdb reprocessed the PCR reads with MiXCR, giving one entry per CDR3 protein. This sample has 750,000 to 950,000 distinct CDR3 sequences; roughly 58% occur once, and the top ten carry 4.6%. Trimming removed 4 bases at V and 2 bases at J, with 8 bases between. The CDR3 length is 12 residues. Germline values: CDR1 SQVTM, CDR2 ANQGSEA. This sample stems from a study of post-analysis software for immune sequencing data. Study outcomes and limitations: By F measure, strong co-clustering occurred among samples prepared in the same batch. Higher frequency in patients than in controls was seen for a handful of TRBV segments, with TRBV5-6, TRBV5-1 and TRBV20-1 among them. Normalized Chao1 diversity was significantly reduced in patients versus controls.

The V call is TRBV29-1, the J call TRBJ2-5; D is unresolved. Sequenced material: blood. The receptor was derived from a girl under 18 with multiple sclerosis. CDR3 coding DNA: TGCAGCGTTGTAATGTGGCAAGAGACCCAGTACTTC. Its protein product is CSVVMWQETQYF.